The TCR beta chain under discussion was sequenced for a study of blood T cell repertoires in COVID-19 (dated by TCRdb to 2020 to 2022). The study in broad terms: Samples covering the acute and convalescent phases of COVID-19 were provided by collaborators in the United States, Italy and Spain. The material from the prospective study consisted of cDNA or gDNA derived from T cells, B-cell-depleted T cells, or PBMCs. Subjects who had been exposed to COVID-19, were actively infected with it, or had recovered from it provided the deeply sampled blood TCRbeta repertoires that made up the dataset. The repertoires were released in a freely available public database meant as a resource for research on the immune response to SARS-CoV-2. Samples came from the ongoing ImmuneRACE study (first 160 participants) plus 1,254 subjects from 6 global collaborators. A de-identified subject ID, COVID-19 status, age in years and sex were almost always included in the sample metadata. Where HLA class I and class II types were available, the types were taken from metadata supplied by the sample provider, not from assay-based typing.

TCRbeta CDR3 regions were amplified from genomic DNA by means of the immunoSEQ Assay, a bias-controlled multiplex PCR. For the original study's pipeline: The number of nucleated cells in each sample was estimated by amplification of reference gene primers within the assay. To quantify the absolute abundance of each unique TCRbeta CDR3 rearrangement, sequence reads were collapsed and filtered. For each sample, productive Simpson clonality was calculated by taking the square root of Simpson's diversity index across productive rearrangements. Held by TCRdb, this immuneACCESS table contains in-frame sequences only and omits some clones. Under half of the omission traces to an unresolved V gene where checked; the cause of the rest is unknown. V, J and clone size reflect that table, while D and trimming were determined from the DNA. Within this sample are some 160,000 clones, with roughly 84% of them counted one time only. The top ten constitute about a tenth of the sample.

Whole blood was collected in K2EDTA tubes by collaborating institutions according to the institutions' own protocols. For TCRbeta analysis, collaborators shipped samples in one of three forms: frozen whole blood, isolated PBMCs, or DNA extracted from either of those sample types. The study at large found these results: The amount of clinical and demographic metadata varied by source and participant and was provided uncurated.

Details on this clone: Its antigen has not been determined. No base-level quality is on record; no much larger clone is a single base apart.

Sequenced material: peripheral blood. The receptor comes from a man in his 70s with active or convalescent COVID-19.

DNA sequence: TGTGCCAGCTCACCATTTAACAATGAGCAGTTCTTC. Its amino acids are CASSPFNNEQFF. This receptor chain uses TRBV18 and TRBJ2-1; the D segment cannot be called with confidence. The CDR1 and CDR2 encoded by the germline V gene are KGHSH and LQKENI. The CDR3 covers 12 residues, taking in both the cysteine and the phenylalanine. Only the CDR3 region is kept as DNA, spanning 36 bases read in frame from base 1. V was cut back by 2 bases and J by 5 bases, leaving a gap of 4 bases between them.